These 27 T cell receptor beta chains originate from one sample sequenced in a study of PD-1 blockade in classical Hodgkin lymphoma. Here immunoSEQ multiplex PCR was the method, and the copy in TCRdb shows in-frame clones only, minus some. The sample lists over 50,000 clones; 81% were seen once. All patients relapsed after autologous stem cell transplantation, and brentuximab vedotin exposure varied. The sample consisted of peripheral blood mononuclear cells (PBMCs), taken at baseline. The source is a human donor with classical Hodgkin lymphoma.

The CDR3 loop reads CASSSISGRANEQFF. CDR3 DNA: TGTGCCAGCAGTTCGATTAGCGGGAGGGCCAATGAGCAGTTCTTC. The gene calls are TRBV6-5 and TRBJ2-1; 11 bases are a match to TRBD2. The CDR3 is 15 amino acids. The ends lost 4 bases at V and 6 bases at J; junction bases unmatched: 5. Germline V gene data show CDR1 as MNHEY and CDR2 as SVGAGI.

The V and J genes are TRBV2 and TRBJ1-4, with D possibly matching TRBD1 (6 bases). V was cut by 3 bases and J by 7 bases, with 15 bases left in between. The CDR3 is made up of 15 amino acids. Germline loops: CDR1 SNHLY, CDR2 FYNNEI. The CDR3: CASSESRGAREKLFF. The CDR3 nucleotides read TGTGCCAGCAGTGAGTCAAGGGGGGCGCGTGAAAAACTGTTTTTT.

The rearrangement links TRBV27 to TRBJ2-1, with 7 bases that match TRBD2. With 3 bases clipped from V and 8 bases from J, the junction kept 7 bases outside the gene matches. The CDR3 contains 14 residues. Germline V lookup: CDR1 MNHEY, CDR2 SMNVEV (reference sequence). CDR3: CASSFQAGSDEQFF. CDR3 sequence (DNA): TGTGCCAGCAGTTTCCAAGCGGGAAGTGATGAGCAGTTCTTC.

The rearrangement joins TRBV7-2 to TRBJ1-4; weak D call: TRBD1 (5 bases). This CDR3 spans 14 amino acids. The germline V gene encodes CDR1 SGHTA and CDR2 FQGNSA. V was pared by 5 bases and J by 8 bases, with 15 bases between. The CDR3 DNA is TGTGCCAGCAGCCCTACTCGGGGGGGAGAAAAACTGTTTTTT. Its protein product is CASSPTRGGEKLFF. The full variable domain, its missing parts supplied by reference TRBV7-2 and TRBJ1-4, is GAGVSQSPSNKVTEKGKDVELRCDPISGHTALYWYRQSLGQGLEFLIYFQGNSAPDKSGLPSDRFSAERTGGSVSTLTIQRTQQEDSAVYLCASSPTRGGEKLFFGSGTQLSVL.

The chain combines TRBV11-2 with TRBJ2-7; TRBD1 matches at 12 bases. The CDR3 spans 18 residues. Unmatched junction bases numbered 13, after V lost 3 bases and J lost 4 bases. Germline values: CDR1 SGHAT, CDR2 FQNNGV. CDR3 protein: CASSFSLSGTGGAYEQYV. CDR3 nucleotide sequence: TGTGCCAGCAGCTTCTCACTATCCGGGACAGGGGGCGCATACGAGCAGTACGTC.

V gene TRBV15 combines with J gene TRBJ2-1; 11 nucleotides match TRBD1. The CDR3 has 17 residues. Germline CDR1 reads LNHNV; CDR2 reads YYDKDF (reference sequence). The junction had 10 bases not matched to a gene; V was cut back by 0 bases and J by 9 bases. DNA for the CDR3: TGTGCCACCAGCAGAGATGGGATAAGGACAGGGGGCAGTGAGCAGTTCTTC. Translated, it gives CATSRDGIRTGGSEQFF.

This chain joins TRBV5-6 and TRBJ1-1, with a possible D match to TRBD1 (6 bases). Germline V gene sequence: CDR1 SGHDT, CDR2 YYEEEE. The CDR3 covers 14 residues. V was cut by 5 bases and J by 3 bases, with 14 bases left in between. CDR3 bases: TGTGCCAGCAGACAGGGACCCCAGGACACTGAAGCTTTCTTT. This sequence encodes CASRQGPQDTEAFF.

The chain employs TRBV5-1 and TRBJ2-3, with TRBD2 as a possible D gene (6 bases). Deletions cut 2 bases from V and 2 bases from J, with 12 bases between. Germline values: CDR1 SGHRS, CDR2 YFSETQ. This CDR3 contains 15 residues. CDR3 region: CASSFLASNTDTQYF. The CDR3 coding sequence is TGCGCCAGCAGCTTCCTAGCGAGCAACACAGATACGCAGTATTTT.

The chain uses TRBV19 and TRBJ2-4; D ambiguous. V was clipped by 5 bases and J by 4 bases, with 9 bases between them. CDR1 LNHDA and CDR2 SQIVND come from the germline V gene (reference sequence). This CDR3 has 13 amino acids. Written as DNA, the CDR3 is TGTGCCAGTAGTTCTCTACGGAAAAACATTCAGTACTTC. As protein: CASSSLRKNIQYF.

This chain connects TRBV5-4 to TRBJ2-5, with TRBD1 as a possible D gene (5 bases). The V and J ends lost 5 bases and 5 bases respectively, with 16 bases between them. Germline CDR1 is SGHNT and CDR2 is YYREEE (reference sequence). The CDR3 is made up of 14 amino acids. The CDR3 is CASSPQGTSETQYF. CDR3 DNA sequence: TGTGCCAGCAGTCCTCAGGGTACTTCGGAGACCCAGTACTTC.

This chain joins TRBV7-9 and TRBJ1-6; D gene uncertain. V lost 4 bases and J 8 bases, leaving 18 bases between the germline ends. The CDR3 is made up of 16 amino acids. The germline gives CDR1 SEHNR, CDR2 FQNEAQ (reference sequence). The CDR3 nucleotides read TGTGCCAGCAGCTCAGGTCGGGCGGGCCAAGATTCACCCCTCCACTTT. The encoded protein is CASSSGRAGQDSPLHF.

The chain employs TRBV29-1 and TRBJ2-3, with no clear D. The CDR3 covers 10 residues. V shed 7 bases and J shed 1 base, with 3 bases lying between them. Per germline, CDR1 SQVTM and CDR2 ANQGSEA. CDR3 loop: CSAGTDTQYF. The DNA of the CDR3 is TGCAGCGCCGGCACAGATACGCAGTATTTT.

This clone came up a few times. The V call is TRBV25-1, the J call TRBJ2-6; no definite D call. Trimming left V 2 bases short and J 2 bases short, with 10 bases between. In germline, CDR1 is MGHDK, CDR2 SYGVNS. The CDR3 is made up of 16 amino acids. The DNA for the CDR3 is TGTGCCAGCAGTGAACTTGGAGACACTGGGGCCAACGTCCTGACTTTC. Translating it yields CASSELGDTGANVLTF.

The genes are TRBV6-5 and TRBJ1-4; D unclear. The CDR3 consists of 12 residues. CDR1 is MNHEY, CDR2 SVGAGI, per germline. The V and J ends lost 5 bases and 4 bases respectively, with 5 bases between them. CDR3 DNA sequence: TGTGCCAGCAGTCGCGGTAATGAAAAACTGTTTTTT. Its translation: CASSRGNEKLFF.

The chain recombines TRBV6-5 with TRBJ2-3; D possibly corresponds to TRBD2 (5 bases). There are 14 residues in the CDR3. Germline loops: CDR1 MNHEY, CDR2 SVGAGI. Trimming removed 5 bases at V and 2 bases at J, with 11 bases between. CDR3 residues: CASSRTRFTDTQYF. DNA of the CDR3: TGTGCCAGCAGTCGTACTAGGTTCACAGATACGCAGTATTTT.

CDR3 nucleotide sequence: TGTGCCAGCAGACCCCAAGGACCCCGGGAGACCCAGTACTTC. This translates into CASRPQGPRETQYF. The chain recombines TRBV7-9 with TRBJ2-5, with D hard to call. The germline V gene encodes CDR1 SEHNR and CDR2 FQNEAQ (reference sequence). This CDR3 comprises 14 residues. The V gene lost 6 bases and the J gene lost 5 bases, with 16 bases spanning the gap.

V and J are TRBV12-5 and TRBJ2-3; D might be TRBD1 (6 bases). The CDR3 covers 15 residues. V shed 5 bases and J shed 3 bases, with 15 bases lying between them. The germline CDR1 and CDR2 sequences are LGHNT and FRNRAP. CDR3 sequence reads: CASGPGQGNTDTQYF. Here the CDR3 DNA reads TGTGCTAGTGGTCCGGGGCAGGGGAATACAGATACGCAGTATTTT.

V gene TRBV4-1 combines with J gene TRBJ2-7; TRBD2 matches 11 bases. The CDR3 extends over 16 amino acids. Germline values: CDR1 MGHRA, CDR2 YSYEKL. Trimming took 1 base from V and 2 from J; bases not matched to a gene: 4. CDR3 coding DNA: TGCGCCAGCAGCCAAGTTCTAGCGGGAGGCGCCTACGAGCAGTACTTC. Residues: CASSQVLAGGAYEQYF.

This clone came up a few times. The chain is built from TRBV5-6 and TRBJ2-7, with TRBD1 as a possible D gene (6 bases). The germline gives CDR1 SGHDT, CDR2 YYEEEE. V was shortened by 2 bases and J by 3 bases, with 9 bases between the two germline ends. CDR3 size: 13 residues. As DNA, the CDR3 is TGTGCCAGCAGCTTAATAGGGGGCTACGAGCAGTACGTC. Its translation: CASSLIGGYEQYV.

This sequence joins TRBV2 and TRBJ1-1; TRBD1 might be the D (5 bases). The CDR3 length is 17 residues. The V gene lost 5 bases and the J gene lost 6 bases, with 25 bases spanning the gap. CDR1 SNHLY and CDR2 FYNNEI come from the germline V gene. Written as DNA, the CDR3 is TGTGCCAGCAGTCCCCTAACATTACAGGTTAGGAAGTCTGAAGCTTTCTTT. This translates into CASSPLTLQVRKSEAFF.

This clone was counted a few times. This chain links TRBV29-1 with TRBJ2-3; 10 positions agree with TRBD1. After removal of 4 bases from V and 6 bases from J, the junction contained 7 bases not matched to a gene. This CDR3 contains 14 residues. The V gene's germline CDR1 is SQVTM and CDR2 ANQGSEA. CDR3 nucleotides: TGCAGCGTTGTCCCGGGACAGGGGTGGGATACGCAGTATTTT. It translates to CSVVPGQGWDTQYF.

The J gene is TRBJ1-4, the V gene TRBV11-2, with D possibly matching TRBD1 (5 bases). Germline V gene sequence: CDR1 SGHAT, CDR2 FQNNGV. The V and J ends lost 5 bases and 4 bases respectively, with 8 bases between them. The CDR3 contains 13 residues. CDR3 bases: TGTGCCAGCAGCGACAGCAATAATGAAAAACTGTTTTTT. Translated, it gives CASSDSNNEKLFF.

The count of this clone is one. The V and J genes are TRBV19 and TRBJ2-7, with D perhaps matching TRBD1 or TRBD2 (6 bases each). Germline CDR1 LNHDA, CDR2 SQIVND (reference sequence). The CDR3 runs to 16 residues. Trimming shortened V by 6 bases and J by 7 bases, and 25 bases separated the two germline ends. CDR3 protein: CASSSRQVLTRGEQYF. The CDR3 region has the DNA TGTGCCAGTAGCTCCCGACAGGTCCTAACACGGGGGGAGCAGTACTTC. The complete variable domain, with remaining parts taken from reference TRBV19 and TRBJ2-7, reads DGGITQSPKYLFRKEGQNVTLSCEQNLNHDAMYWYRQDPGQGLRLIYYSQIVNDFQKGDIAEGYSVSREKKESFPLTVTSAQKNPTAFYLCASSSRQVLTRGEQYFGPGTRLTVT.

The genes are TRBV14 and TRBJ1-2; D may be TRBD1 (6 bases). V was clipped by 4 bases and J by 7 bases, with 13 bases between them. The CDR3 consists of 13 residues. Germline V gene sequence: CDR1 SGHDN, CDR2 FVKESK. CDR3 amino acids: CASSPDRSFGYTF. The CDR3 nucleotides are TGTGCCAGCAGCCCCGACAGGAGTTTTGGCTACACCTTC.

Note on this clone: This sample also contains other DNA sequences that code for the same CDR3. The genes are TRBV18 and TRBJ2-7; TRBD1 is a possible D gene (6 bases). The CDR3 runs 16 residues. V shed 6 bases and J shed 1 base, with 19 bases lying between them. Germline loops: CDR1 KGHSH, CDR2 LQKENI. The CDR3 region has the DNA TGTGCCAGCTCGCCCCGTGGGCAGGGGAGATCCTACGAGCAGTACTTC. This gives the protein CASSPRGQGRSYEQYF.

This clone came up once. This sequence joins TRBV7-2 and TRBJ2-2; D may be TRBD1 (6 bases). Germline V lookup: CDR1 SGHTA, CDR2 FQGNSA. Trimming stripped 3 bases from V and 5 bases from J, with 13 bases between. The length of the CDR3 is 15 residues. This chain's CDR3 is CASSFLGTITGELFF. As DNA, the CDR3 is TGTGCCAGCAGCTTCCTCGGGACAATAACCGGGGAGCTGTTTTTT.

The V gene is TRBV11-3, the J gene TRBJ2-7; a weak D match, TRBD1 (5 bases). This CDR3 region has 14 residues. Looked up from germline, CDR1 is SGHNT and CDR2 is YENEEA. V lost 2 bases, J lost 4 bases, and 12 bases lay in between. CDR3 amino acids: CASSLQGGPYEQYV. DNA of the CDR3: TGTGCCAGCAGCTTACAGGGCGGACCATACGAGCAGTACGTC.